This T cell receptor beta chain was recovered during a study of tumor-infiltrating lymphocytes in primary liver carcinoma. Study background: Aged between 30 and 69 years, the patients were men and women.

To note about this clonotype: Compared with germline, one end of the junction differs, possibly owing to a read error.

CDR3 length equals 15 residues. The germline CDR1 and CDR2 sequences are MGHRA and YSYEKL. Without any cell sorting, roughly 17-31 mg of bulk tissue yielded co-extracted RNA and DNA. Patients in the cohort were treatment-naive and living with chronic HBV infection. From about 530 ng total RNA, TCR beta cDNA was generated with a primer in the constant region. TCR beta libraries came from three nested multiplex PCR rounds using slightly modified ARM-PCR. Investigators reported that the first two PCR rounds, at around 9 cycles each, used TRBV1-TRBV30 forward primers with a C-beta reverse primer. TCRdb analysed the multiplex PCR reads with MiXCR anew, one entry per CDR3 protein. The sample lists 100,000 to 120,000 distinct CDR3 sequences; approximately 80% were seen once.

Sample: liver tumor tissue from sampling region 3. Stated subset: tumor region T3, left-lateral pole. This TCR came from a man aged 35 to 55 with primary liver carcinoma and hepatitis B virus infection. The genes are TRBV4-1 and TRBJ1-5; the D gene is possibly TRBD1 (5 bases). CDR3 in amino acids: CASNSIEGSNQPQHF. CDR3 bases: TGCGCCAGCAATTCCATAGAGGGGAGCAATCAGCCCCAACATTTT.